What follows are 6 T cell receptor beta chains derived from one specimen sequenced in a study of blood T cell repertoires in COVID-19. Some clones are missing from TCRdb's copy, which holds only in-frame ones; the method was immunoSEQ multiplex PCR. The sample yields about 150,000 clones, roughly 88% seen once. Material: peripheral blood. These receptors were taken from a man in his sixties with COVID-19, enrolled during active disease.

The CDR3 loop is CASSPGLAGPYNEQFF. The CDR3 DNA sequence: TGTGCCAGCTCACCGGGACTAGCGGGACCCTACAATGAGCAGTTCTTC. The chain combines TRBV18 with TRBJ2-1; 13 bases are a match to TRBD2. The J segment lost 2 bases and the V segment lost 3 bases, leaving 1 base of the junction unmatched. The CDR3 has 16 residues. Germline-derived CDR1 and CDR2 are KGHSH and LQKENI.

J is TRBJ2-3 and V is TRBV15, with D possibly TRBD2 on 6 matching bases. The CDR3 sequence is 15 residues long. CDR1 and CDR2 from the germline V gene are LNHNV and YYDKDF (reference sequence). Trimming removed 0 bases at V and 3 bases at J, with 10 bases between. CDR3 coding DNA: TGTGCCACCAGCAGAGAGGAGGGGACGACAGATACGCAGTATTTT. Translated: CATSREEGTTDTQYF.

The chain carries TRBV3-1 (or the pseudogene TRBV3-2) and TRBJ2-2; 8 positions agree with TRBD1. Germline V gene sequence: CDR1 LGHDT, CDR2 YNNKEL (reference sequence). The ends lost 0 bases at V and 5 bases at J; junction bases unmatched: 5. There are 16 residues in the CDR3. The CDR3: CASSQEWTGRTGELFF. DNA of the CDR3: TGTGCCAGCAGCCAAGAGTGGACAGGGAGGACCGGGGAGCTGTTTTTT.

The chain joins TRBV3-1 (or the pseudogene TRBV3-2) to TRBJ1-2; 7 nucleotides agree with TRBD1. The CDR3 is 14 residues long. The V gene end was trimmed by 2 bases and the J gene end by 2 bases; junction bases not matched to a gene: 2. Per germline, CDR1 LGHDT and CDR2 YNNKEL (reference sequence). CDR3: CASSQQGGNYGYTF. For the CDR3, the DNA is TGTGCCAGCAGCCAACAGGGGGGAAACTATGGCTACACCTTC.

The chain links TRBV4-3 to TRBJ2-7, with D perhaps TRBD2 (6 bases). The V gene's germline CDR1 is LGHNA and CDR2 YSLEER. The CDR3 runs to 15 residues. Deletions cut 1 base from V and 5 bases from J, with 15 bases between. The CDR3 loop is CASSQGGLGLNEQYF. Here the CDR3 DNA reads TGCGCCAGCAGCCAAGGGGGACTGGGGTTGAACGAGCAGTACTTC.

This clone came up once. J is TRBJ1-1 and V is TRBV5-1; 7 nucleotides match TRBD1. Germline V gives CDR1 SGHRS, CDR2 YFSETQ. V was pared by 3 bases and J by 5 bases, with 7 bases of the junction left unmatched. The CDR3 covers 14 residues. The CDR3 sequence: CASSWGDRGTEAFF. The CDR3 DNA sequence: TGCGCCAGCAGCTGGGGGGACAGAGGGACTGAAGCTTTCTTT.